This TCR beta chain comes out of a study of T cells expressing NK-cell markers. Study background: The TCR beta repertoires were obtained from sorted CD3+CD56+NKG2C+, CD3+CD56+NKG2C- and CD3+CD56-NKG2C+ T cells. The study sequenced eight donors, seven HCMV-seropositive and one seronegative.

5'RACE template switching with UMIs produced the TCR beta cDNA. Each CDR3 protein gets one entry in TCRdb, which reprocessed the 5' RACE reads and gives no DNA. This table holds some 410,000 distinct CDR3 sequences. The CDR3 consists of 14 residues. The V gene's germline CDR1 is SGHAT and CDR2 FQNNGV. The sequence was obtained from a woman aged 18-69 years in good health. The sample comprised blood T cells: a sorted CD56 or NKG2C T cell subset, CD4+ or CD8+ T cells, or bulk PBMC T cells (not recorded which). The V and J genes are TRBV11-2 and TRBJ2-3; TCRdb gives TRBD1 as the D gene, but with no DNA this cannot be confirmed. The CDR3 region is CASSPGHSTDTQYF.